This TCR beta chain came from a study of shared clonotypes between healthy human individuals. Some clones are missing from TCRdb's copy, which holds only in-frame ones; the method was immunoSEQ multiplex PCR. This table holds approximately 2,000,000 clones, about 90% found once. The CDR3 loop spans 16 amino acids. Trimming stripped 4 bases from V and 1 base from J, with 16 bases between. Germline CDR1 is MNHNY and CDR2 is SVGAGI (reference sequence). The sample was naive CD4+ T cells from PBMCs. Subset noted: CD45RA+ positively selected. The chain recombines TRBV6-6 with TRBJ2-5; D remains ambiguous. This receptor was obtained from a man younger than 35 in good health. Some clones in this sample may be carry-over from other donors' samples. The CDR3 DNA sequence: TGTGCCAGCAGTTCCACCCCCTTGGGCCTCCAAGAGACCCAGTACTTC. Translating it yields CASSSTPLGLQETQYF.